The entry below describes one T cell receptor (beta chain). The target antigen is unknown. The data were obtained in a study of T cell responses to AZD1222 COVID-19 vaccine. The CDR3 runs to 17 residues. Trimming at V came to 8 bases and at J to 3 bases, leaving 14 bases not matched to a gene. The germline gives CDR1 PRHDT, CDR2 FYEKMQ (reference sequence). Using immunoSEQ multiplex PCR, the repertoire was profiled, and TCRdb retains in-frame clones only, with some absent. The sample includes approximately 110,000 clones, approximately 90% seen only once; the top ten take 4.4%. Study outcomes and limitations: Distributed over spike, vaccine-associated CD4 TCRs predominated at 160-218 and 743-854.

This material consisted of peripheral blood, taken on day 0 of AZD1222 vaccination. The chain joins TRBV13 to TRBJ2-3; TRBD2 matches 10 bases. The sequence came from an adult in good health. This CDR3 reads CASRKRGGPHTTDTQYF. For the CDR3, the DNA is TGTGCCAGCCGAAAGCGGGGGGGCCCCCATACGACAGATACGCAGTATTTT.